A single sample gave rise to the 5 T cell receptor beta chains below, sequenced in a study of control samples from healthy donors and cancer patients. Measured with immunoSEQ multiplex PCR; TCRdb has only the in-frame clones, and not every one. The sample includes some 7,000 clones, more than 70% of them seen just once. Input material: PBMCs. The receptor set was obtained from a man between 65 and 85 years old with lung cancer.

The chain couples TRBV27 to TRBJ1-2; possibly TRBD1 for D (6 bases). V gave up 3 bases and J gave up 8 bases, with 13 bases separating them. This CDR3 comprises 13 residues. CDR1 is MNHEY and CDR2 is SMNVEV in the germline V gene (reference sequence). CDR3 in amino acids: CASSFSGGRGYTF. The DNA of the CDR3 is TGTGCCAGCAGTTTCTCCGGGGGCCGGGGCTACACCTTC.

The J gene is TRBJ2-7, the V gene TRBV5-5; either TRBD1 or TRBD2 may fit D (6 bases each). The CDR3 has 15 amino acids. The ends were cut back, 0 bases at V and 5 bases at J, with 15 bases in the middle. Germline V gene sequence: CDR1 SGHKS, CDR2 YYEKEE (reference sequence). CDR3 nucleotide sequence: TGTGCCAGCAGCTTGGACCCGGGGGCTCGGGACGAGCAGTACTTC. It translates to CASSLDPGARDEQYF.

This clone was detected once. The chain employs TRBV7-2 and TRBJ1-4; D gene unclear. CDR1 is SGHTA, CDR2 FQGNSA, per germline. V was shortened by 1 base and J by 3 bases, with 9 bases between the two germline ends. The CDR3 covers 15 residues. CDR3 loop: CASSLVGLANEKLFF. DNA of the CDR3: TGTGCCAGCAGCTTAGTAGGGCTGGCTAATGAAAAACTGTTTTTT.

CDR3 sequence: CASPKGGPSSGANVLTF. As DNA, the CDR3 is TGTGCCAGCCCGAAAGGGGGTCCGTCCTCCGGGGCCAACGTCCTGACTTTC. V gene TRBV18 combines with J gene TRBJ2-6, with D possibly being TRBD1 (6 bases). Between the trimmed V and J ends, which lost 8 bases and 4 bases, there was a span of 21 bases. This CDR3 is built from 17 residues. Per germline, CDR1 KGHSH and CDR2 LQKENI.

The rearrangement joins TRBV4-3 to TRBJ2-1; D uncertain. Trimming took 1 base from V and 9 from J, leaving 7 bases between them. This CDR3 spans 12 amino acids. Germline V gene sequence: CDR1 LGHNA, CDR2 YSLEER. The CDR3 sequence is CASSQALGEQFF. In nucleotides, the CDR3 is TGCGCCAGCAGCCAAGCCCTGGGTGAGCAGTTCTTC.